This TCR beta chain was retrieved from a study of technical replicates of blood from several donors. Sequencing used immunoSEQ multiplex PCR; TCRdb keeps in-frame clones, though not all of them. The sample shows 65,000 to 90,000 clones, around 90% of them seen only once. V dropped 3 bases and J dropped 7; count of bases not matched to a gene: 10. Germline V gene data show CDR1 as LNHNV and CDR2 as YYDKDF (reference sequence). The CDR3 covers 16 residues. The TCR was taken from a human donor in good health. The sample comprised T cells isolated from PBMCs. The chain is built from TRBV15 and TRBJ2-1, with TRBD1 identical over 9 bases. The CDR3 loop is CATSSEQGAGLNEQFF. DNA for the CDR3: TGTGCCACCAGCAGTGAACAGGGGGCAGGTTTAAATGAGCAGTTCTTC. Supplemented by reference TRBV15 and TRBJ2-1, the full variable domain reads DAMVIQNPRYQVTQFGKPVTLSCSQTLNHNVMYWYQQKSSQAPKLLFHYYDKDFNNEADTPDNFQSRRPNTSFCFLDIRSPGLGDTAMYLCATSSEQGAGLNEQFFGPGTRLTVL.